These 23 T cell receptor beta chains were sequenced from one sample in a study of T cells in Graves' hyperthyroidism and ophthalmopathy. It was RNA transcripts that yielded the amplified TCR beta CDR3 regions. The study used the HTBI primer set for a first-round RT-PCR of the TCR CDR3. TCRdb re-derived calls from the multiplex PCR reads in MiXCR, one entry per CDR3 protein. The table lists some 490,000 distinct CDR3 sequences, roughly 23% of them singletons. The source material was blood. The receptor set was obtained from a woman in her seventies with Graves' ophthalmopathy.

This clonotype was observed a handful of times. The V and J genes are TRBV6-2 or TRBV6-3 and TRBJ1-2, with D uncertain. The germline V gene encodes CDR1 MNHEY and CDR2 SVGEGT. The CDR3 length is 12 residues. V was trimmed by 6 bases and J by 8 bases, leaving 13 bases between them. The CDR3 loop is CASRLTGGGYTF. As DNA, the CDR3 is TGTGCCAGCAGACTCACGGGCGGCGGCTACACCTTC.

V and J are TRBV11-2 and TRBJ2-7; 8 bases fit TRBD2. After removal of 5 bases from V and 0 bases from J, the junction contained 9 bases not matched to a gene. Per the germline V gene, CDR1 is SGHAT and CDR2 is FQNNGV. The CDR3 has 16 residues. The CDR3: CASSPRGSGVSYEQYF. CDR3 nucleotides: TGTGCCAGCAGCCCGCGGGGTAGCGGGGTCTCCTACGAGCAGTACTTC.

There are a few counts of this clonotype. The chain carries TRBV11-2 and TRBJ2-2, with 7 bases aligning to TRBD1. Germline values: CDR1 SGHAT, CDR2 FQNNGV. The J segment lost 2 bases and the V segment lost 6 bases, leaving 9 bases of the junction unmatched. The CDR3 is 16 amino acids. The CDR3, as DNA: TGTGCCAGCAGAAAGGGGGCCTTCATTAACACCGGGGAGCTGTTTTTT. Translated: CASRKGAFINTGELFF.

J is TRBJ1-1 and V is TRBV7-8; 9 nucleotides align to TRBD1. V lost 2 bases and J lost 1; bases outside the gene matches: 8. Germline V gene sequence: CDR1 SGHVS, CDR2 FQNEAQ. The CDR3 totals 17 residues. CDR3 coding DNA: TGTGCCAGCAGCTTATCCGGGACAGGGATTGGGAACACTGAAGCTTTCTTT. Translating it yields CASSLSGTGIGNTEAFF. Drawing the rest from reference TRBV7-8 and TRBJ1-1, the complete variable domain is GAGVSQSPRYKVAKRGQDVALRCDPISGHVSLFWYQQALGQGPEFLTYFQNEAQLDKSGLPSDRFFAERPEGSVSTLKIQRTQQEDSAVYLCASSLSGTGIGNTEAFFGQGTRLTVV.

This clonotype has ten or more counts. The chain combines TRBV19 with TRBJ2-5, with a tentative D call TRBD2 (6 bases). Germline V CDR1 and CDR2: LNHDA, SQIVND (reference sequence). This CDR3 region has 15 residues. V was pared by 3 bases and J by 2 bases, with 13 bases between. CDR3 region: CASSIPGSGQETQYF. CDR3 in DNA: TGTGCCAGTAGTATTCCGGGTAGCGGACAAGAGACCCAGTACTTC.

This clonotype was detected only a few times. As DNA, the CDR3 is TGCAGTGCTAACCCGGGCGCAGATACGCAGTATTTT. It specifies CSANPGADTQYF. The chain recombines TRBV20-1 with TRBJ2-3; D is uncertain. The CDR3 length is 12 residues. Germline CDR1 reads DFQATT; CDR2 reads SNEGSKA (reference sequence). Between the trimmed V and J ends, which lost 4 bases and 4 bases, there was a span of 9 bases.

This clonotype was counted only a few times. V gene TRBV27 combines with J gene TRBJ2-1, with D perhaps matching TRBD2 (6 bases). CDR3 length: 12 residues. Trimming pared 5 bases from V and 9 bases from J, leaving 11 bases between. Looked up from germline, CDR1 is MNHEY and CDR2 is SMNVEV (reference sequence). The DNA of the CDR3 is TGTGCCAGCAGTCGGGGGAGTAGTGAGCAGTTCTTC. It encodes CASSRGSSEQFF.

V usage is TRBV12-3 or TRBV12-4 and J usage is TRBJ1-1; D gene unclear. V was clipped by 3 bases and J by 4 bases, with 9 bases between them. This CDR3 is built from 13 residues. The DNA of the CDR3 is TGTGCCAGCAGTTTGAATGGGTTCACTGAAGCTTTCTTT. Translated, it gives CASSLNGFTEAFF.

This clonotype was observed many times. V is TRBV6-1 and J is TRBJ2-7; 9 nucleotides agree with TRBD1. The germline V gene encodes CDR1 MNHNS and CDR2 SASEGT. The length of the CDR3 is 13 residues. Trimming removed 5 bases from V and 5 bases from J; junction bases left unmatched: 4. CDR3 sequence reads: CASSSQGADEQYF. In DNA, the CDR3 is TGTGCCAGCAGTTCACAGGGGGCGGACGAGCAGTACTTC.

This clonotype was found a few times. V is TRBV12-3 or TRBV12-4 and J is TRBJ2-7; D assignment may be TRBD1 or TRBD2 (6 bases each). V lost 6 bases and J lost 5, with 8 bases in between. This CDR3 is 11 amino acids long. The CDR3 reads CASRGGNEQYF. The CDR3 DNA reads as TGTGCCAGCAGAGGGGGGAACGAGCAGTACTTC.

In its sample, this clonotype was seen many times. This chain uses TRBV28 with TRBJ1-2; TRBD1 matches 7 bases. Germline CDR1 is MDHEN and CDR2 is SYDVKM. CDR3 length: 14 residues. The V segment lost 2 bases and the J segment 2 bases; nucleotides outside the gene matches: 2. The CDR3 DNA reads as TGTGCCAGCAGTTTACAGACAGGGAACTATGGCTACACCTTC. It specifies CASSLQTGNYGYTF.

This clonotype was seen more than once but under ten times. This sequence joins TRBV30 and TRBJ2-1; 15 nucleotides match TRBD2. V shed 2 bases and J 6 bases; nucleotides not matched to a gene: 14. This CDR3 has 19 amino acids. CDR1 is GTSNPN, CDR2 SVGIG, per germline (reference sequence). CDR3 nucleotides: TGTGCCTGGAGTAGGACTAGCGGGAGGGCCGGTAGGTGGGGCAATGAGCAGTTCTTC. It yields the protein CAWSRTSGRAGRWGNEQFF.

Of note for this clonotype: The junction shows a germline mismatch at one end, possibly a read error. The chain joins TRBV7-2 to TRBJ2-3, with D perhaps matching TRBD1 (5 bases). CDR3 size: 13 residues. Germline V gene lookup returns CDR1 SGHTA and CDR2 FQGNSA. The CDR3 protein is CASSSIDTGTQYF. The CDR3 DNA reads as TGTGCCAGCAGCTCCATCGACACAGGTACGCAGTATTTT.

This clonotype showed up just a few times. The chain combines TRBV28 with TRBJ2-7; the D is unclear. Between the trimmed V and J ends, which lost 6 bases and 4 bases, there was a span of 10 bases. Germline-derived CDR1 and CDR2 are MDHEN and SYDVKM. The CDR3 totals 12 residues. The CDR3 loop is CASRRKAYEQYF. CDR3 nucleotide sequence: TGTGCCAGCAGACGGAAGGCGTACGAGCAGTACTTC.

This clonotype was counted ten times or more. This chain uses TRBV3-1 with TRBJ1-1; 8 bases match TRBD1. Germline loops: CDR1 LGHDT, CDR2 YNNKEL (reference sequence). Trimming cost V 5 bases and J 5 bases; bases outside gene matches: 4. This CDR3 is 13 amino acids long. CDR3: CASSETGVTEAFF. CDR3 DNA: TGTGCCAGCAGCGAGACAGGGGTAACTGAAGCTTTCTTT.

The chain couples TRBV28 to TRBJ1-2; tentative D call: TRBD1 (5 bases). The CDR3 is made up of 16 amino acids. The ends were cut back, 3 bases at V and 3 bases at J, with 17 bases in the middle. CDR1 and CDR2 (germline): MDHEN, SYDVKM. CDR3: CASSLLVRTGHYGYTF. Written as DNA, the CDR3 is TGTGCCAGCAGTTTGTTAGTGCGAACAGGACACTATGGCTACACCTTC.

This clonotype was picked up a small number of times. The chain joins TRBV27 to TRBJ2-5; possibly TRBD2 for D (6 bases). Germline CDR1 reads MNHEY; CDR2 reads SMNVEV (reference sequence). Trimming shortened V by 3 bases and J by 7 bases, and 12 bases separated the two germline ends. CDR3 length equals 13 residues. The CDR3: CASSFGGTGTQYF. Here the CDR3 DNA reads TGTGCCAGCAGTTTCGGAGGGACGGGGACCCAGTACTTC.

This clonotype was recorded a few times. The chain carries TRBV15 and TRBJ2-5; 9 bases are a match to TRBD2. CDR1 and CDR2 (germline): LNHNV, YYDKDF (reference sequence). Germline trimming cut 4 bases from V and 5 bases from J; bases unmatched to any gene: 11. The CDR3 contains 16 residues. The CDR3 nucleotides read TGTGCCACCAGCACCAGACTAGCGGTGGTACGGGAGACCCAGTACTTC. Translation: CATSTRLAVVRETQYF.

The chain combines TRBV28 with TRBJ1-2; possible D gene TRBD1, 5 bases. The CDR3 is 16 residues long. CDR1 MDHEN and CDR2 SYDVKM come from the germline V gene. Trimming removed 1 base at V and 2 bases at J, with 14 bases between. CDR3 sequence reads: CASSLSPGVGNYGYTF. The CDR3 DNA is TGTGCCAGCAGTTTATCTCCGGGGGTGGGGAACTATGGCTACACCTTC.

The V call is TRBV7-8, the J call TRBJ1-1, with TRBD1 matching over 7 bases. There are 12 residues in the CDR3. CDR1 and CDR2 (germline): SGHVS, FQNEAQ. J was trimmed by 7 bases and V by 5 bases; bases with no gene match: 4. The CDR3 DNA follows: TGTGCCAGCAGCAAGGACAGGTATGAAGCTTTCTTT. Protein product: CASSKDRYEAFF. The whole variable domain, filled in from reference TRBV7-8 and TRBJ1-1, reads GAGVSQSPRYKVAKRGQDVALRCDPISGHVSLFWYQQALGQGPEFLTYFQNEAQLDKSGLPSDRFFAERPEGSVSTLKIQRTQQEDSAVYLCASSKDRYEAFFGQGTRLTVV.

The chain has TRBV7-6 and TRBJ2-7; 9 nucleotides match TRBD2. The CDR3 is 15 amino acids. The germline gives CDR1 SGHVS, CDR2 FNYEAQ. J lost 2 bases, V lost 5 bases, and 7 bases had no gene match. The CDR3: CASSPPSGVTYEQYF. The CDR3 DNA is TGTGCCAGCAGCCCTCCTAGCGGGGTGACCTACGAGCAGTACTTC.

This chain joins TRBV6-4 and TRBJ2-7; the D is unclear. The V end lost 2 bases, the J end lost 5 bases, and 13 bases lay between the germline ends. The length of the CDR3 is 14 residues. Germline assignment: CDR1 MRHNA and CDR2 SNTAGT. CDR3 sequence (DNA): TGTGCCAGCAGTGACACTACGGGTAACGACGAGCAGTACTTC. Translation gives CASSDTTGNDEQYF.

This clonotype was seen ten or more times. V usage is TRBV2 and J usage is TRBJ2-4, with D tentatively TRBD2 (7 bases). V dropped 6 bases and J dropped 8 bases, with 20 bases sitting between them. Germline values: CDR1 SNHLY, CDR2 FYNNEI. This CDR3 is 15 amino acids long. CDR3 protein: CASREGGGPSHIQYF. The CDR3 bases are TGTGCCAGCAGGGAGGGGGGGGGACCATCTCACATTCAGTACTTC. Looking up the rest from reference TRBV2 and TRBJ2-4 gives the full variable domain: EPEVTQTPSHQVTQMGQEVILRCVPISNHLYFYWYRQILGQKVEFLVSFYNNEISEKSEIFDDQFSVERPDGSNFTLKIRSTKLEDSAMYFCASREGGGPSHIQYFGAGTRLSVL.